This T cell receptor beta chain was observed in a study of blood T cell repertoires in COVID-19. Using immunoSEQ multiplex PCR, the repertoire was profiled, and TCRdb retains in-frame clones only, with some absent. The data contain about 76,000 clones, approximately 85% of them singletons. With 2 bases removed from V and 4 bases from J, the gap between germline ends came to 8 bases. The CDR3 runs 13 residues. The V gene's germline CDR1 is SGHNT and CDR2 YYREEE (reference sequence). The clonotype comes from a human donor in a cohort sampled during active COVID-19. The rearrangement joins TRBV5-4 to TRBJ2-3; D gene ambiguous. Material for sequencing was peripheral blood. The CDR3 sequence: CASSLSRADTQYF. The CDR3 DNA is TGTGCCAGCAGCTTATCTAGAGCAGATACGCAGTATTTT.